This is a list of T cell receptor beta chains from one sample in a study of beta chain features in type 1 diabetes. Sequencing was performed with immunoSEQ multiplex PCR; in TCRdb, only in-frame clones are kept and a portion is missing. In the table there are about 330,000 clones, approximately 10% of which are singletons. Specimen: naive CD4+ T cells from blood. The origin of the receptors is a woman in her 30s in good health. CDR3s include the opening cysteine and the closing phenylalanine or tryptophan. Each record gives: clone size, D gene, V gene, J gene, CDR3 DNA, CDR3 protein. D genes are given only for firm matches. A row's size may be missing; if present it is once, few, many or a size class.

size: NA; D: NA; V: TRBV6-6; J: TRBJ2-7; DNA: TGTGCCAGCAGTATGGACAGTAGTGGGTCCTACGAGCAGTACTTC; CDR3: CASSMDSSGSYEQYF
size: few; D: NA; V: TRBV7-2; J: TRBJ2-7; DNA: TGTGCCAGCAGCCTCAATAGACAGAATTACGAGCAGTACTTC; CDR3: CASSLNRQNYEQYF
size: NA; D: TRBD2; V: TRBV2; J: TRBJ2-1; DNA: TGTGCCAGCAGTGACCGGGGGGGTGAGCAGTTCTTC; CDR3: CASSDRGGEQFF
size: NA; D: TRBD2; V: TRBV6-6; J: TRBJ2-1; DNA: TGTGCCAGCAGTTATGCTAAGGCGGGAGGAAGCAATGAGCAGTTCTTC; CDR3: CASSYAKAGGSNEQFF
size: NA; D: NA; V: TRBV5-4; J: TRBJ2-1; DNA: TGTGCCAGCAGCAAGGGACTGGGGTATGAGCAGTTCTTC; CDR3: CASSKGLGYEQFF
size: NA; D: NA; V: TRBV5-1; J: TRBJ2-7; DNA: TGCGCCAGCAGCTTGGCGGGGGAGACAGAGCAGTACTTC; CDR3: CASSLAGETEQYF
size: few; D: NA; V: TRBV28; J: TRBJ2-1; DNA: TGTGCCAGCAGTTCCGGATTATGGACTGACAACCAGTTCTTC; CDR3: CASSSGLWTDNQFF
size: NA; D: NA; V: TRBV19; J: TRBJ1-5; DNA: TGTGCCAGTAGTATGAGGGCAGGTAATTCTGGGCCCCAGCATTTT; CDR3: CASSMRAGNSGPQHF
size: few; D: TRBD1; V: TRBV28; J: TRBJ2-7; DNA: TGTGCCAGCATGGGGCAGGGGGTCTCCTACGAGCAGTACTTC; CDR3: CASMGQGVSYEQYF
size: few; D: NA; V: TRBV5-1; J: TRBJ1-1; DNA: TGCGCCAGCAGCTTGGCAAACACTGAAGCTTTCTTT; CDR3: CASSLANTEAFF
size: NA; D: NA; V: TRBV30; J: TRBJ1-2; DNA: TGTGCCTGGAGTGTACCAGCTAACTATGGCTACACCTTC; CDR3: CAWSVPANYGYTF
size: few; D: TRBD1; V: TRBV6-5; J: TRBJ1-1; DNA: TGTGCCAGCACCGGACAGGGGGGGAACACTGAAGCTTTCTTT; CDR3: CASTGQGGNTEAFF
size: few; D: NA; V: TRBV28; J: TRBJ1-5; DNA: TGTGCCAGCAGGCCGGGGGAGGCCCCCCGACAGCCCCAGCATTTT; CDR3: CASRPGEAPRQPQHF
size: few; D: TRBD2; V: TRBV5-4; J: TRBJ2-3; DNA: TGTGCCAGCAGCTTAAGACTAGCGGGAGGCACAGATACGCAGTATTTT; CDR3: CASSLRLAGGTDTQYF
size: few; D: NA; V: TRBV7-3; J: TRBJ1-2; DNA: TGTGCCAGCAGCCCTATAGCCGGAGGGGGCTACACCTTC; CDR3: CASSPIAGGGYTF
size: few; D: TRBD1; V: TRBV11-2; J: TRBJ2-2; DNA: TGTGCCAGCAGACCGACAGGGGCCACCGGGGAGCTGTTTTTT; CDR3: CASRPTGATGELFF
size: NA; D: TRBD2; V: TRBV6-6; J: TRBJ2-2; DNA: TGTGCCAGCAGTTACTCGATCCCGGCGGGGGCCGGGGAGCTGTTTTTT; CDR3: CASSYSIPAGAGELFF
size: NA; D: TRBD2; V: TRBV7-2; J: TRBJ2-7; DNA: TGTGCCAGCAGCTTACCATCACGGACTAGCGGGAGCTCCTACGAGCAGTACTTC; CDR3: CASSLPSRTSGSSYEQYF
size: few; D: TRBD2; V: TRBV9; J: TRBJ2-7; DNA: TGTGCCAGCAGCGTAGATCTAGCGGGAGCACGCGAGCAGTACTTC; CDR3: CASSVDLAGAREQYF
size: few; D: NA; V: TRBV5-4; J: TRBJ2-5; DNA: TGTGCCAGCAGCGCTGGACAGTTCCAAGAAACCCAGTACTTC; CDR3: CASSAGQFQETQYF
size: NA; D: TRBD2; V: TRBV5-4; J: TRBJ2-5; DNA: TGCGCCAGCAGCCAAGATCCGACTAGCGAGGCCCAGTACTTC; CDR3: CASSQDPTSEAQYF
size: few; D: TRBD2; V: TRBV7-9; J: TRBJ2-1; DNA: TGTGCCAGCAGCTTAGCGCTCTTGCGGGAGACCTACAATGAGCAGTTCTTC; CDR3: CASSLALLRETYNEQFF
size: few; D: NA; V: TRBV2; J: TRBJ2-7; DNA: TGTGCCAGCAGTGAAGCTCTCGGACACTACGAGCAGTACTTC; CDR3: CASSEALGHYEQYF
size: NA; D: NA; V: TRBV7-6; J: TRBJ1-1; DNA: TGTGCCAGCAGCTCGCCCGGGGGGCAGATCGACACTGAAGCTTTCTTT; CDR3: CASSSPGGQIDTEAFF
size: NA; D: TRBD1; V: TRBV9; J: TRBJ2-7; DNA: TGTGCCAGCACCGACAGGGAATTTTCCTACGAGCAGTACTTC; CDR3: CASTDREFSYEQYF
size: NA; D: NA; V: TRBV5-1; J: TRBJ1-5; DNA: TGCGCCAGCAGCTTGGGGAGGCGGAGGGGTTCCCCAATCAGCAATCAGCCCCAGCATTTT; CDR3: CASSLGRRRGSPISNQPQHF
size: few; D: NA; V: TRBV9; J: TRBJ1-4; DNA: TGTGCCAGCAGCCCCCGGGGAGCAACTAATGAAAAACTGTTTTTT; CDR3: CASSPRGATNEKLFF
size: NA; D: TRBD2; V: TRBV29-1; J: TRBJ2-3; DNA: TGCAGCGTTGAAGTAGGCGGCGGGAGAGGAGTTACAGATACGCAGTATTTT; CDR3: CSVEVGGGRGVTDTQYF
size: NA; D: NA; V: TRBV9; J: TRBJ1-5; DNA: TGTGCCAGCAGCACAACGGGACTGGTAGATCAGCCCCAGCATTTT; CDR3: CASSTTGLVDQPQHF
size: NA; D: NA; V: TRBV27; J: TRBJ2-7; DNA: TGTGCCAGCAGTTTCACTATATACTACGAGCAGTACTTC; CDR3: CASSFTIYYEQYF
size: NA; D: NA; V: TRBV2; J: TRBJ2-1; DNA: TGTGCCAGCATTCTAGACCCAGACAATGAGCAGTTCTTC; CDR3: CASILDPDNEQFF
size: NA; D: NA; V: TRBV10-3; J: TRBJ2-7; DNA: TGTGCCATCAGAAACGGGATGTACGAGCAGTACTTC; CDR3: CAIRNGMYEQYF
size: few; D: NA; V: TRBV19; J: TRBJ2-2; DNA: TGTGCCAGTAGTCAGGCCCCAAGCGGGAACACCGGGGAGCTGTTTTTT; CDR3: CASSQAPSGNTGELFF
size: few; D: NA; V: TRBV4-2; J: TRBJ1-1; DNA: TGTGCCAGCAGTGCGCAGGGGAACACTGAAGCTTTCTTT; CDR3: CASSAQGNTEAFF
size: few; D: TRBD2; V: TRBV27; J: TRBJ2-3; DNA: TGTGCCAGCAGGGGACTAGCGGGAGGGATTGATACGCAGTATTTT; CDR3: CASRGLAGGIDTQYF
size: NA; D: TRBD1; V: TRBV28; J: TRBJ2-7; DNA: TGTGCCAGCAGTTCCCCTGGGACAGGGGGCGGTGAGCAGTACTTC; CDR3: CASSSPGTGGGEQYF
size: NA; D: TRBD2; V: TRBV5-1; J: TRBJ2-3; DNA: TGCGCCAGCAGCGTGTCTAGCGGGAGGGGCTCAGATACGCAGTATTTT; CDR3: CASSVSSGRGSDTQYF
size: NA; D: NA; V: TRBV29-1; J: TRBJ1-1; DNA: TGCAGCGGGGCGGGGGCGGTTGGCACTGAAGCTTTCTTT; CDR3: CSGAGAVGTEAFF
size: few; D: TRBD2; V: TRBV18; J: TRBJ2-1; DNA: TGTGCCAGCTCGAGACTAGCGCTCAGGAGTAGCTCCTACAATGAGCAGTTCTTC; CDR3: CASSRLALRSSSYNEQFF
size: few; D: TRBD1; V: TRBV28; J: TRBJ2-1; DNA: TGTGCCAGCAGCCCGGACAGGGGGGTTCCCAATGAGCAGTTCTTC; CDR3: CASSPDRGVPNEQFF